The T cell receptor (beta chain) under discussion was sequenced for a study of blood T cell repertoires in COVID-19. Study-level information: Spain, Italy and the United States supplied samples that represented acute and convalescent COVID-19. The analysed material was cDNA or gDNA that came from T cells, B-cell-depleted T cells, or PBMCs.

Original methodology: Counts of nucleated cells, estimated from reference gene primer amplification, were obtained. TCRdb's copy holds only in-frame clones and misses some; the assay was immunoSEQ multiplex PCR. V, J and clone size derive from that table, while D and trimming were established from the DNA sequence. Among just over 150,000 clones listed, approximately 80% were seen once. CDR3 length equals 18 residues. V trimming: 3 bases; J trimming: 1 base; junction bases outside the gene matches: 6. CDR1 SNHLY and CDR2 FYNNEI come from the germline V gene. This clonotype originated in a woman in her 50s with acute or convalescent COVID-19. This rearrangement joins TRBV2 to TRBJ2-5, with TRBD2 matching over 15 bases. The sample consisted of peripheral blood. The DNA of the CDR3 is TGTGCCAGCAGTGACAGCGGGACTAGCGGGAGGACCCAAGAGACCCAGTACTTC. Its translation: CASSDSGTSGRTQETQYF.